Many counts were recorded for the clone carrying this TCR beta chain. This record belongs to a study of blood T cell repertoires in COVID-19. Across the study: The United States, Italy and Spain provided the acute and convalescent COVID-19 samples. PBMCs, B-cell-depleted T cells, or T cells were the source of the cDNA or gDNA that made up the material.

This CDR3 comprises 13 residues. The ends were cut back, 2 bases at V and 3 bases at J, with 8 bases in the middle. Germline-derived CDR1 and CDR2 are SGHDT and YYEEEE. In the authors' workflow: The assay estimated nucleated cells by amplifying reference gene primers. Using immunoSEQ multiplex PCR, the repertoire was profiled, and TCRdb retains in-frame clones only, with some absent. That table gives V, J and clone size, and the DNA gave D and trimming. The sample comprises under 300,000 clones, less than 85% of which are singletons, and around 4.5% rests with the top ten. The specimen was peripheral blood. The receptor was isolated from a man in his sixties who had recovered from COVID-19. V usage is TRBV5-6 and J usage is TRBJ1-2; no reliable D call. Here the CDR3 reads CASSFGLDYGYTF. CDR3 bases: TGTGCCAGCAGCTTTGGTTTAGACTATGGCTACACCTTC.